A selection of T cell receptor beta chains follows, all from one sample in a study of OX40 agonist ivuxolimab in advanced cancers. The protocol was immunoSEQ multiplex PCR, while the TCRdb copy is restricted to in-frame clones and leaves out a portion. Among 35,000 or so clones, more than 70% were seen once, and the ten largest hold approximately 9.1%. The material was CD4+ or CD8+ T cells sorted from blood, obtained in a trial of the OX40 agonist ivuxolimab. The receptors come from an adult with an advanced solid tumor such as melanoma, head and neck, liver or kidney cancer. Both conserved end residues are part of each CDR3. Fields, in order: clone size, D gene, J gene, V gene, CDR3 protein, CDR3 DNA. D genes are given only for firm matches. A clone size is listed for some rows: how often the clone was seen (once, few, many), or a class if it is expanded.

>NA|TRBD2|TRBJ2-3|TRBV9
CASSVGGLVFADTQYF
TGTGCCAGCAGCGTAGGGGGACTAGTTTTCGCAGATACGCAGTATTTT
>NA|NA|TRBJ1-3|TRBV28
CASTAGGSGNTIYF
TGTGCCAGCACGGCGGGGGGCTCTGGAAACACCATATATTTT
>NA|NA|TRBJ2-7|TRBV7-2
CASSLARQTTYEQYF
TGTGCCAGCAGCTTAGCCAGGCAGACCACCTACGAGCAGTACTTC
>NA|NA|TRBJ2-5|TRBV19
CASSIGSIETRYF
TGTGCCAGTAGTATAGGTAGCATTGAGACCCGGTACTTC
>NA|NA|TRBJ2-1|TRBV9
CASSVAGHGNEQFF
TGTGCCAGCAGCGTAGCGGGACACGGGAATGAGCAGTTCTTC
>NA|NA|TRBJ2-5|TRBV5-1
CASGLQETQYF
TGCGCCAGCGGCCTCCAAGAGACCCAGTACTTC
>once|TRBD2|TRBJ2-3|TRBV6-1
CASSEFGGDTQYF
TGTGCCAGCAGTGAATTCGGGGGGGATACGCAGTATTTT
>NA|NA|TRBJ2-7|TRBV4-2
CASSQGEPGRRYEQYF
TGTGCCAGCAGCCAGGGGGAACCGGGACGTCGATACGAGCAGTACTTC
>NA|NA|TRBJ1-2|TRBV27
CASSPGFSDGYTF
TGTGCCAGCAGTCCAGGGTTTTCGGATGGCTACACCTTC
>NA|NA|TRBJ2-1|TRBV12-5
CASGSASVTYNEQFF
TGTGCTAGTGGTTCCGCTAGCGTCACCTACAATGAGCAGTTCTTC
>NA|NA|TRBJ1-5|TRBV6-6
CASSYADLRSQPQHF
TGTGCCAGCAGTTACGCGGACCTCAGGAGTCAGCCCCAGCATTTT
>NA|NA|TRBJ1-2|TRBV19
CASSDLRREGYGYTF
TGTGCCAGTAGTGACCTTCGGAGGGAGGGCTATGGCTACACCTTC
>NA|NA|TRBJ1-2|TRBV14
CASSQTGYGYTF
TGTGCCAGCAGCCAGACAGGCTATGGCTACACCTTC
>NA|NA|TRBJ1-1|TRBV5-1
CASSPTGTEAFF
TGCGCCAGCAGCCCGACCGGGACAGAAGCTTTCTTT
>NA|NA|TRBJ1-4|TRBV28
CASSPTRGGGEKLFF
TGTGCCAGCAGTCCGACCCGGGGGGGAGGTGAAAAACTGTTTTTT
>NA|TRBD2|TRBJ2-7|TRBV30
CAWREEERDYEQYF
TGTGCCTGGAGGGAGGAAGAGCGGGACTACGAGCAGTACTTC
>once|TRBD2|TRBJ2-7|TRBV6-5
CASSYSLAGPSYEQYF
TGTGCCAGCAGTTACTCACTAGCGGGACCATCCTACGAGCAGTACTTC
>NA|NA|TRBJ2-1|TRBV18
CASSPLHEQFF
TGTGCCAGCTCACCTCTTCATGAGCAGTTCTTC
>few|NA|TRBJ2-5|TRBV29-1
CSDKPGQGETQYF
TGCAGCGATAAACCGGGGCAAGGAGAGACCCAGTACTTC
>few|TRBD1|TRBJ1-2|TRBV6-1
CASSEMGQGTGYTF
TGTGCCAGCAGTGAGATGGGACAGGGGACCGGCTACACCTTC
>NA|NA|TRBJ1-1|TRBV5-1
CASSLASFGGSEAFF
TGCGCCAGCAGCTTGGCCAGTTTTGGGGGCTCTGAAGCTTTCTTT
>NA|TRBD2|TRBJ2-3|TRBV9
CASSVVGSGAFTDTQYF
TGTGCCAGCAGCGTAGTCGGTAGCGGGGCATTCACAGATACGCAGTATTTT
>NA|TRBD1|TRBJ1-1|TRBV15
CATSSLQGLSEAFF
TGTGCCACCAGCAGTCTACAGGGGTTGTCTGAAGCTTTCTTT
>NA|TRBD1|TRBJ2-3|TRBV9
CASSEGQGLADTQYF
TGTGCCAGCAGTGAAGGACAGGGGCTGGCAGATACGCAGTATTTT
>few|NA|TRBJ2-3|TRBV28
CASSLSLNTQYF
TGTGCCAGCAGCCTCTCCCTAAATACGCAGTATTTT
>NA|NA|TRBJ2-3|TRBV9
CASSVGASQYTDTQYF
TGTGCCAGCAGCGTAGGAGCTAGCCAATACACAGATACGCAGTATTTT
>medium-sized|TRBD2|TRBJ2-1|TRBV30
CAWTPVGEGLYNEQFF
TGTGCCTGGACCCCAGTGGGGGAGGGCCTTTACAATGAGCAGTTCTTC
>NA|NA|TRBJ2-3|TRBV7-2
CASSRDNTQYF
TGTGCCAGCAGCCGCGATAATACGCAGTATTTT
>NA|TRBD2|TRBJ2-7|TRBV7-9
CASSLALAGGHYEQYF
TGTGCCAGCAGCTTAGCACTAGCGGGAGGGCACTACGAGCAGTACTTC
>NA|NA|TRBJ2-7|TRBV5-6
CASSLAGRKEQYF
TGTGCCAGCAGCTTGGCCGGGCGGAAGGAGCAGTACTTC
>NA|NA|TRBJ2-5|TRBV7-6
CASSLMGHQETQYF
TGTGCCAGCAGCCTAATGGGGCACCAAGAGACCCAGTACTTC
>few|TRBD1|TRBJ1-2|TRBV19
CASSIQGAHYGYTF
TGTGCCAGTAGTATACAGGGGGCCCACTATGGCTACACCTTC
>NA|NA|TRBJ2-1|TRBV7-7
CASSAGRGRNEQFF
TGTGCCAGCAGCGCCGGTCGGGGCCGGAATGAGCAGTTCTTC
>NA|TRBD1|TRBJ2-6|TRBV5-1
CASSPDRTGANVLTF
TGCGCCAGCAGTCCGGACAGGACCGGGGCCAACGTCCTGACTTTC
>NA|NA|TRBJ2-1|TRBV10-1
CASSEVPSSYNEQFF
TGCGCCAGCAGTGAGGTACCTAGCTCCTACAATGAGCAGTTCTTC
>NA|NA|TRBJ2-4|TRBV6-5
CASSYRTALAKNIQYF
TGTGCCAGCAGTTATAGGACAGCTCTAGCCAAAAACATTCAGTACTTC
>NA|NA|TRBJ2-3|TRBV30
CAWSSSTDTQYF
TGTGCCTGGAGTTCAAGCACAGATACGCAGTATTTT
>NA|NA|TRBJ1-1|TRBV11-2
CASSNKGSGAFF
TGTGCCAGCAGCAACAAGGGATCTGGGGCTTTCTTT
>NA|TRBD1|TRBJ1-1|TRBV11-2
CASSTLSDRVLSEAFF
TGTGCCAGCAGCACTCTTTCGGACAGGGTTTTATCTGAAGCTTTCTTT
>NA|TRBD1|TRBJ1-5|TRBV30
CAWSRTGDGNQPQHF
TGTGCCTGGTCAAGGACAGGGGATGGCAATCAGCCCCAGCATTTT
>NA|TRBD1|TRBJ1-2|TRBV27
CASSPRTGGDYGYTF
TGTGCCAGCAGTCCAAGGACAGGGGGGGACTATGGCTACACCTTC
>NA|NA|TRBJ1-1|TRBV6-1
CASRTPTEAFF
TGTGCCAGCCGCACACCCACTGAAGCTTTCTTT
>NA|NA|TRBJ1-2|TRBV5-5
CASSFDSNYGYTF
TGTGCCAGCAGCTTCGACAGCAACTATGGCTACACCTTC
>NA|NA|TRBJ2-1|TRBV7-8
CASSLVGTLEHEQFF
TGTGCCAGCAGCTTAGTCGGGACCCTGGAGCATGAGCAGTTCTTC
>NA|NA|TRBJ1-1|TRBV6-6
CASSYDANTEAFF
TGTGCCAGCAGTTACGATGCGAACACTGAAGCTTTCTTT
>NA|NA|TRBJ2-2|TRBV10-2
CASTDGRRFTGELFF
TGCGCCAGCACGGACGGAAGAAGATTCACCGGGGAGCTGTTTTTT
>once|NA|TRBJ2-3|TRBV7-9
CASSRGRWGTDTQYF
TGTGCCAGCAGCAGGGGCAGGTGGGGAACAGATACGCAGTATTTT
>NA|TRBD2|TRBJ2-3|TRBV7-3
CASSPGLAGNTDTQYF
TGTGCCAGCAGCCCGGGACTAGCGGGGAACACAGATACGCAGTATTTT
>few|NA|TRBJ1-1|TRBV28
CASSSQGRKAFF
TGTGCCAGCAGTTCTCAGGGTAGAAAAGCTTTCTTT
>NA|NA|TRBJ2-1|TRBV6-5
CASSPNGDEQFF
TGTGCCAGCAGTCCTAACGGGGATGAGCAGTTCTTC
>NA|NA|TRBJ1-4|TRBV18
CASSPLSTTNEKLFF
TGTGCCAGCTCACCTTTGTCGACAACTAATGAAAAACTGTTTTTT
>NA|NA|TRBJ1-5|TRBV11-2
CASREVPLNQPQHF
TGTGCCAGCAGGGAGGTTCCCCTCAATCAGCCCCAGCATTTT
>NA|NA|TRBJ1-2|TRBV27
CASSSPRAGSSRGYTF
TGTGCCAGCAGTTCTCCTCGGGCGGGAAGTTCGCGTGGCTACACCTTC